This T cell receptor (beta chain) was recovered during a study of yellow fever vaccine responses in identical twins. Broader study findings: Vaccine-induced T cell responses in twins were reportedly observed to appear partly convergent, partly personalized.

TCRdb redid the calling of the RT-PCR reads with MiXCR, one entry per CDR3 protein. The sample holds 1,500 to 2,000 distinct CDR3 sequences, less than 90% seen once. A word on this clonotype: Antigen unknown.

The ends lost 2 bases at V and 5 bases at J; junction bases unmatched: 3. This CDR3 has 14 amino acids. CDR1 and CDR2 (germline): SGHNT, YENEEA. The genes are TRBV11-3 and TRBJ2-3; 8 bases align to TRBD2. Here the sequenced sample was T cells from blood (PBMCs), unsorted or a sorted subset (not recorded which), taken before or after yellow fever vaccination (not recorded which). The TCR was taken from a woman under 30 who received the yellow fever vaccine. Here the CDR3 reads CASSLSGGRDTQYF. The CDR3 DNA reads TGTGCCAGCAGCTTATCGGGGGGGAGAGATACGCAGTATTTT.